The sequence of this TCR beta chain was determined in a study of identical twins. General study points: Cross-sectional statistical analysis, not tracking of the same donors, underpinned the conclusions. Modeled out-of-frame TCR alpha sharing in monozygotic twins fell below observed levels.

cDNA molecules carried unique molecular identifiers, and template switching added a universal primer site. TCRdb called the 5' RACE reads again in MiXCR, with one record for every CDR3 protein. The sample consists of 1.5 million to 2 million distinct CDR3 sequences, about 32% of them appearing once. This clonotype turned up a few times. What it recognizes is unknown. The CDR3 is 18 amino acids. Germline V gene sequence: CDR1 SEHNR, CDR2 FQNEAQ (reference sequence). The ends lost 1 base at V and 14 bases at J; junction bases unmatched: 22. What was sequenced was cord blood. The rearrangement links TRBV7-9 to TRBJ2-2, with 7 bases fitting TRBD1. This TCR derives from a newborn girl in good health. The CDR3 DNA reads TGTGCCAGCAGCTTAGTTAGTCCTCGGACAGGTACCACGAAAGGACTGTTTTTT. Translation gives CASSLVSPRTGTTKGLFF. Complete variable domain (other parts from reference TRBV7-9 and TRBJ2-2): DTGVSQNPRHKITKRGQNVTFRCDPISEHNRLYWYRQTLGQGPEFLTYFQNEAQLEKSRLLSDRFSAERPKGSFSTLEIQRTEQGDSAMYLCASSLVSPRTGTTKGLFFGEGSRLTVL.